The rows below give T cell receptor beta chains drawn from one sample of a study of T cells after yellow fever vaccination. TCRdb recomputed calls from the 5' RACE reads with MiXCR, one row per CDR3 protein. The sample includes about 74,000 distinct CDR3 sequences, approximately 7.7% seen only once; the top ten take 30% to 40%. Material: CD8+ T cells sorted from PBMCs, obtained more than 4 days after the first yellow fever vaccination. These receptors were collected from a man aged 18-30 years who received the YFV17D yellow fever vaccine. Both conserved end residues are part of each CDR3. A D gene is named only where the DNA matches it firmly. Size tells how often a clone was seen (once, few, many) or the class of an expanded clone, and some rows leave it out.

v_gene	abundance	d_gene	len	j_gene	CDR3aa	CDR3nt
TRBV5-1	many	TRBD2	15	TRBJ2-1	CASSLTGLAHNEQFF	TGCGCCAGCAGCCTAACGGGACTAGCCCACAATGAGCAGTTCTTC
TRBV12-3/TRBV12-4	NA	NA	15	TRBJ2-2	CASSYGNTNTGELFF	TGTGCCAGCAGTTACGGGAATACCAACACCGGGGAGCTGTTTTTT
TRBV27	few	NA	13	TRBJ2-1	CASSFGVGNEQFF	TGTGCCAGCAGTTTCGGGGTGGGTAATGAGCAGTTCTTC
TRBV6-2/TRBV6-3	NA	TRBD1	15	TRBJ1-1	CASSYQTGGGTEAFF	TGTGCCAGCAGTTACCAGACAGGGGGAGGCACTGAAGCTTTCTTT
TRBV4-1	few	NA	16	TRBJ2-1	CASSLRGESSYNEQFF	TGCGCCAGCAGCCTCCGCGGAGAAAGCTCCTACAATGAGCAGTTCTTC
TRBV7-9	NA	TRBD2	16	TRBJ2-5	CASSLDTSGYQETQYF	TGTGCCAGCAGCTTAGACACTAGCGGATACCAAGAGACCCAGTACTTC
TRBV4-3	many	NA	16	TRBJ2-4	CASSQDIGQTINIQYF	TGCGCCAGCAGCCAAGATATTGGACAGACTATAAACATTCAGTACTTC
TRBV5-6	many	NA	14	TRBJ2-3	CASSVGGITDTQYF	TGTGCCAGCAGCGTAGGTGGAATCACAGATACGCAGTATTTT
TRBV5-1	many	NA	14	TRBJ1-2	CASSLEWGDYGYTF	TGCGCCAGCAGCTTGGAGTGGGGGGACTATGGCTACACCTTC
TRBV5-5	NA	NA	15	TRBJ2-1	CASSPDGSSYNEQFF	TGTGCCAGCAGCCCCGACGGCAGCTCCTACAATGAGCAGTTCTTC
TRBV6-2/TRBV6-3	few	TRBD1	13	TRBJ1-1	CASSRQGGTEAFF	TGTGCCAGCAGCCGACAGGGAGGCACTGAAGCTTTCTTT
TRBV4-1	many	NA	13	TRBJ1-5	CASSHGPYQPQHF	TGCGCCAGCAGCCACGGTCCCTATCAGCCCCAGCATTTT
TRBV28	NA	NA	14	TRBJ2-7	CASSLSGDGYEQYF	TGTGCCAGCAGTTTATCCGGGGACGGCTACGAGCAGTACTTC
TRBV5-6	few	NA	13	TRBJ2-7	CASSRTESYEQYF	TGTGCCAGCAGCCGGACGGAGTCCTACGAGCAGTACTTC
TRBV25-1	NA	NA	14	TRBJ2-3	CASGSQGSSDTQYF	TGTGCCAGCGGGTCCCAGGGGAGTTCAGATACGCAGTATTTT
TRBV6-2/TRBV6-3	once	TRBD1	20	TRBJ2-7	CASSYSMCPRCRGPYYEQYF	TGTGCCAGCAGTTACTCGATGTGTCCCAGATGCAGGGGGCCATACTACGAGCAGTACTTC
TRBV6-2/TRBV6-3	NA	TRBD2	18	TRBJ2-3	CASLSAGGVTPVADTQYF	TGTGCCAGCCTCAGCGCGGGGGGCGTGACCCCGGTCGCAGATACGCAGTATTTT